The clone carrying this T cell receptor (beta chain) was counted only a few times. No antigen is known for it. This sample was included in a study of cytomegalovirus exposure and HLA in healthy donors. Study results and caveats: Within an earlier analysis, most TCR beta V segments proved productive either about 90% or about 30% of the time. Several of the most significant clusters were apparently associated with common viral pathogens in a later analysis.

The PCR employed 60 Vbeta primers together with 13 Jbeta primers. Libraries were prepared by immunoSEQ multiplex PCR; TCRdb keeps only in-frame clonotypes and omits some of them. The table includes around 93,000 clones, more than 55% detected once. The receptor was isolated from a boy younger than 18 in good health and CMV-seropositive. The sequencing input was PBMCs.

CDR3 sequence (DNA): TGTGCCAGCGTGGGACAGGGAGGAACTGAAGCTTTCTTT. Amino acid sequence: CASVGQGGTEAFF. The chain links TRBV7-3 to TRBJ1-1, with 9 bases identical to TRBD1. This CDR3 region has 13 residues. The ends lost 8 bases at V and 5 bases at J; junction bases unmatched: 6. CDR1 SGHTA and CDR2 FQGTGA come from the germline V gene.